This T cell receptor (beta chain) was identified during a study of T cell responses to AZD1222 COVID-19 vaccine. TCRdb's table, derived via immunoSEQ multiplex PCR, lists solely in-frame clones and lacks some. Seen here are 35,000 to 55,000 clones, under 85% observed once, and the top ten hold around 52%. V lost 0 bases and J lost 8; bases outside the gene matches: 7. The CDR3 spans 15 residues. Looked up from germline, CDR1 is MGHRA and CDR2 is YSYEKL. This clone is medium-sized in the sample. The sequences come from peripheral blood, collected on day 0 of AZD1222 vaccination. The chain joins TRBV4-1 to TRBJ2-1; 7 nucleotides line up with TRBD2. This receptor was obtained from an adult in good health. The chain's CDR3 is CASSQEGGRGYEQFF. The CDR3 DNA is TGCGCCAGCAGCCAAGAGGGCGGGAGAGGTTATGAGCAGTTCTTC.